The next 30 T cell receptor beta chains were all read from a single sample in a study of blood T cells in healthy people across ages. Next came a second PCR, run for roughly 6 to 11 cycles, which used a sample-barcoded 5' primer along with a J-beta primer mix. Using its own MiXCR run on the 5' RACE reads, TCRdb lists one record per CDR3 protein. In the table there are about 1.7 million distinct CDR3 sequences, roughly 27% of which are singletons. The sample taken for sequencing was blood. These receptors were obtained from a woman aged 25-40 years in good health.

This clonotype has only a few counts. The V and J genes are TRBV3-1 and TRBJ1-2, with D tentatively TRBD1 (6 bases). Germline-derived CDR1 and CDR2 are LGHDT and YNNKEL (reference sequence). This CDR3 comprises 15 residues. Trimming cost V 0 bases and J 7 bases, with 15 bases left between them. The CDR3 spells CASSQERTGSRGYTF. Here the CDR3 DNA reads TGTGCCAGCAGCCAAGAACGTACAGGGAGTCGTGGCTACACCTTC.

Only a few counts were recorded for this clonotype. This chain uses TRBV2 with TRBJ2-1; 10 bases line up with TRBD2. The CDR3 totals 15 residues. V dropped 6 bases and J dropped 8; count of bases not matched to a gene: 10. CDR1 is SNHLY and CDR2 is FYNNEI in the germline V gene. The CDR3 bases are TGTGCCAGCAGCGGAACTAGCGGGACATTGTATGAGCAGTTCTTC. Protein sequence: CASSGTSGTLYEQFF. The full variable domain, its missing parts supplied by reference TRBV2 and TRBJ2-1, is EPEVTQTPSHQVTQMGQEVILRCVPISNHLYFYWYRQILGQKVEFLVSFYNNEISEKSEIFDDQFSVERPDGSNFTLKIRSTKLEDSAMYFCASSGTSGTLYEQFFGPGTRLTVL.

To note about this clonotype: The germline gene is not matched at one end of the junction; a read error may be the cause. The V and J genes are TRBV7-3 and TRBJ2-5; D gene unclear. The J call is in doubt because the DNA end fits TRBJ2-7 better. The CDR3 is made up of 13 amino acids. Germline V gene data show CDR1 as SGHTA and CDR2 as FQGTGA. CDR3 DNA: TGTACCAGCAGCCTCGACTCCCTTGGCGAGCAGTACTTC. Translation: CTSSLDSLGEQYF.

V is TRBV7-2 and J is TRBJ2-2; either TRBD1 or TRBD2 may fit D (5 bases each). V was pared by 5 bases and J by 1 base, with 11 bases between. The CDR3 extends over 15 amino acids. Germline assignment: CDR1 SGHTA and CDR2 FQGNSA. CDR3 protein: CASSPLGVNTGELFF. CDR3 DNA: TGTGCCAGCAGCCCGTTGGGGGTGAACACCGGGGAGCTGTTTTTT. The full variable domain, its missing parts supplied by reference TRBV7-2 and TRBJ2-2, is GAGVSQSPSNKVTEKGKDVELRCDPISGHTALYWYRQSLGQGLEFLIYFQGNSAPDKSGLPSDRFSAERTGGSVSTLTIQRTQQEDSAVYLCASSPLGVNTGELFFGEGSRLTVL.

This clonotype was counted between two and nine times. This chain joins TRBV7-2 and TRBJ2-5, with a tentative D call TRBD2 (5 bases). The CDR3 covers 16 residues. The germline V gene has CDR1 SGHTA and CDR2 FQGNSA. V gave up 5 bases and J gave up 5 bases, with 21 bases separating them. DNA of the CDR3: TGTGCCAGCAGCCCCCAAGGCCGACGGGGTGCGGAGACCCAGTACTTC. This sequence encodes CASSPQGRRGAETQYF.

The sample holds a few counts of this clonotype. This sequence joins TRBV6-5 and TRBJ2-1; TRBD2 matches at 10 bases. The CDR3 has 15 amino acids. Germline V CDR1 and CDR2: MNHEY, SVGAGI. The V gene end was trimmed by 5 bases and the J gene end by 10 bases; junction bases not matched to a gene: 11. The CDR3 DNA reads as TGTGCCAGCAGTAACAGCGGGAGGGCCCTGGGGGAGCAGTTCTTC. It yields the protein CASSNSGRALGEQFF.

As to this clonotype: A single base separates this from a much larger clone, so it may be a read error. The chain recombines TRBV20-1 with TRBJ2-5; 14 bases fit TRBD2. Germline CDR1 is DFQATT and CDR2 is SNEGSKA (reference sequence). The CDR3 is 14 amino acids. With 3 bases clipped from V and 11 bases from J, the junction kept 8 bases outside the gene matches. The CDR3 loop is CSASSGLAGDEQYF. Here the CDR3 DNA reads TGCAGTGCTAGCTCGGGACTAGCGGGAGATGAGCAGTACTTC.

This clonotype occurred a few times. V is TRBV7-3 and J is TRBJ2-1, with D possibly TRBD2 on 7 matching bases. The CDR3 spans 13 residues. Trimming shortened V by 1 base and J by 13 bases, and 14 bases separated the two germline ends. The germline V gene has CDR1 SGHTA and CDR2 FQGTGA. The CDR3 DNA follows: TGTGCCAGCAGCTTAATGCTAGGGGGGGTTCAGTTCTTC. It is translated as CASSLMLGGVQFF.

Remarks on this clonotype: Possible read error: a much larger clone is one base away. The chain combines TRBV10-2 with TRBJ2-5; TRBD2 aligns across 8 bases. The germline V gene has CDR1 WSHSY and CDR2 SAAADI. This CDR3 has 16 amino acids. CDR3 sequence: CAGSDSSGGSQETQYF. CDR3 DNA sequence: TGCGCCGGCAGTGATTCAAGCGGGGGTTCCCAAGAGACCCAGTACTTC.

This sequence joins TRBV7-2 and TRBJ1-4, with D possibly TRBD1 on 6 matching bases. Germline CDR1 reads SGHTA; CDR2 reads FQGNSA. V lost 1 base, J lost 8 bases, and 14 bases lay in between. The CDR3 consists of 15 residues. CDR3 sequence: CASSLEGRGGEKLFF. CDR3 sequence (DNA): TGTGCCAGCAGCTTAGAGGGCAGGGGTGGGGAAAAACTGTTTTTT.

This clonotype was detected many times. The genes are TRBV10-3 and TRBJ2-3; 10 positions match TRBD1. Trimming took 6 bases from V and 7 from J; bases not matched to a gene: 4. This CDR3 comprises 13 residues. Germline V gene lookup returns CDR1 ENHRY and CDR2 SYGVKD. CDR3: CAIRGQGRHTQYF. CDR3 nucleotide sequence: TGTGCCATCAGGGGACAGGGGCGGCATACGCAGTATTTT.

This clonotype was recorded at least ten times. The chain couples TRBV10-3 to TRBJ2-1; 7 bases line up with TRBD2. With 4 bases clipped from V and 11 bases from J, the junction kept 8 bases outside the gene matches. CDR1 is ENHRY and CDR2 is SYGVKD in the germline V gene. This CDR3 spans 13 amino acids. The CDR3 spells CAISAVSGEKQFF. The CDR3 DNA follows: TGTGCCATCAGTGCGGTGAGCGGGGAAAAGCAGTTCTTC.

The genes are TRBV7-6 and TRBJ2-1; the D gene could be TRBD1 or TRBD2 (5 bases each). Trimming cost V 5 bases and J 6 bases, with 20 bases left between them. The CDR3 has 16 amino acids. Germline lookup yields CDR1 SGHVS and CDR2 FNYEAQ. The CDR3 sequence: CASSRPQGNGGNEQFF. DNA for the CDR3: TGTGCCAGCAGCCGACCGCAGGGAAATGGGGGCAATGAGCAGTTCTTC.

This clonotype was observed at least ten times. This chain joins TRBV7-2 and TRBJ2-7, with TRBD1 matching over 8 bases. Germline CDR1 is SGHTA and CDR2 is FQGNSA. J gave up 2 bases and V 3 bases, and 6 bases lay outside the gene matches. This CDR3 has 15 residues. Here the CDR3 DNA reads TGTGCCAGCAGCTTCGTCCCGGACAGGGCCTACGAGCAGTACTTC. Amino acids: CASSFVPDRAYEQYF.

This clonotype was seen only a few times. The chain has TRBV5-6 and TRBJ2-3; D call uncertain. Germline CDR1 and CDR2: SGHDT and YYEEEE. CDR3 length: 13 residues. V lost 1 base and J 7 bases, leaving 10 bases between the germline ends. DNA for the CDR3: TGTGCCAGCAGCTTGTTTAGTGAGCATACGCAGTATTTT. Amino acid sequence: CASSLFSEHTQYF.

With respect to this clonotype: The conserved phenylalanine or tryptophan is not found at the CDR3 terminus, so this likely reflects a read error. The chain carries TRBV13 and TRBJ1-1; the D is unclear. The CDR3 totals 12 residues. Germline CDR1 and CDR2: PRHDT and FYEKMQ (reference sequence). The V and J ends lost 2 bases and 4 bases respectively, with 5 bases between them. CDR3 in amino acids: CASSLSGTEAFL. The CDR3 DNA follows: TGTGCCAGCAGCTTAAGTGGCACTGAAGCTTTCCTT.

The rearrangement uses TRBV6-2 or TRBV6-3 and TRBJ2-7, with D uncertain. Germline-derived CDR1 and CDR2 are MNHEY and SVGEGT. Deletions cut 11 bases from V and 0 bases from J, with 11 bases between. The length of the CDR3 is 12 residues. CDR3 DNA: TGTGCCGCCTCAAGGAGCTCCTACGAGCAGTACTTC. Its translation is CAASRSSYEQYF.

This chain connects TRBV9 to TRBJ2-7; 7 bases agree with TRBD2. The CDR3 is 15 residues long. CDR1 and CDR2 from the germline V gene are SGDLS and YYNGEE. V trimming: 0 bases; J trimming: 4 bases; junction bases outside the gene matches: 7. The CDR3 DNA follows: TGTGCCAGCAGCGTAGATGCGGGGGTTCGGTACGAGCAGTACTTC. Translated: CASSVDAGVRYEQYF.

This clonotype showed up just a few times. V is TRBV28 and J is TRBJ2-7, with 13 bases that match TRBD2. This CDR3 region has 14 residues. The germline V gene has CDR1 MDHEN and CDR2 SYDVKM. J was trimmed by 4 bases and V by 7 bases; bases with no gene match: 4. The CDR3 loop reads CASTSGLAGYEQYF. The CDR3 nucleotides read TGTGCCAGCACCTCGGGACTAGCGGGGTACGAGCAGTACTTC.

V gene TRBV7-2 combines with J gene TRBJ2-1, with D perhaps matching TRBD2 (6 bases). V was pared by 2 bases and J by 6 bases, with 14 bases between. The CDR3 length is 15 residues. Per the germline V gene, CDR1 is SGHTA and CDR2 is FQGNSA. The CDR3 reads CASSLLRIGGNEQFF. For the CDR3, the DNA is TGTGCCAGCAGCTTACTAAGGATCGGGGGCAATGAGCAGTTCTTC. Supplemented by reference TRBV7-2 and TRBJ2-1, the full variable domain reads GAGVSQSPSNKVTEKGKDVELRCDPISGHTALYWYRQSLGQGLEFLIYFQGNSAPDKSGLPSDRFSAERTGGSVSTLTIQRTQQEDSAVYLCASSLLRIGGNEQFFGPGTRLTVL.

The chain carries TRBV7-9 and TRBJ2-5, with TRBD2 matching over 7 bases. Germline trimming cut 5 bases from V and 1 base from J; bases unmatched to any gene: 19. Germline CDR1 and CDR2: SEHNR and FQNEAQ (reference sequence). There are 19 residues in the CDR3. CDR3 DNA sequence: TGTGCCAGCAGCCCCGGGGGTAGCGGGCGCAACGAATTCCAAGAGACCCAGTACTTC. Residues: CASSPGGSGRNEFQETQYF. Supplemented by reference TRBV7-9 and TRBJ2-5, the full variable domain reads DTGVSQNPRHKITKRGQNVTFRCDPISEHNRLYWYRQTLGQGPEFLTYFQNEAQLEKSRLLSDRFSAERPKGSFSTLEIQRTEQGDSAMYLCASSPGGSGRNEFQETQYFGPGTRLLVL.

This clonotype was detected only a few times. The rearrangement uses TRBV29-1 and TRBJ2-1; TRBD2 agrees at 13 bases. The ends lost 0 bases at V and 8 bases at J; junction bases unmatched: 7. The CDR3 sequence is 16 residues long. Germline V CDR1 and CDR2: SQVTM, ANQGSEA. This CDR3 is CSVEDQTSGRSDEQFF. In DNA, the CDR3 is TGCAGCGTTGAAGATCAGACTAGCGGGAGGAGCGATGAGCAGTTCTTC.

This clonotype was seen at least ten times. The chain has TRBV7-2 and TRBJ2-7; D may correspond to TRBD1 or TRBD2 (7 bases each). This CDR3 is 15 amino acids long. Germline CDR1 is SGHTA and CDR2 is FQGNSA. Trimming took off 4 bases at V and 4 bases at J, with 17 bases between the two ends. The CDR3 sequence is CASSSQGGGPYEQYF. CDR3 sequence (DNA): TGTGCCAGCAGCTCCCAGGGGGGAGGGCCTTACGAGCAGTACTTC.

With regard to this clonotype: The CDR3 carries no conserved terminal phenylalanine or tryptophan, so it likely arises from a read error. V usage is TRBV7-9 and J usage is TRBJ2-5; no clear D. The V and J ends lost 5 bases and 7 bases respectively, with 8 bases between them. This CDR3 is built from 11 residues. CDR1 is SEHNR and CDR2 is FQNEAQ in the germline V gene (reference sequence). CDR3 protein: CASSPTRTQYL. As DNA, the CDR3 is TGTGCCAGCAGCCCTACTCGGACCCAGTACTTA.

The genes are TRBV12-3 or TRBV12-4 and TRBJ2-7; 10 bases line up with TRBD1. The CDR3 covers 16 residues. Losses at the gene ends were 3 bases for V and 2 bases for J; bases not matched to a gene: 7. The CDR3 DNA is TGTGCCAGCAGTTTGGTCACCGGGACAGGGGCCTACGAGCAGTACTTC. Encoded protein: CASSLVTGTGAYEQYF.

This clonotype was seen only a few times. The chain uses TRBV9 and TRBJ1-3; D gene uncertain. The length of the CDR3 is 14 residues. Germline V gene lookup returns CDR1 SGDLS and CDR2 YYNGEE. V shed 4 bases and J shed 3 bases, with 11 bases lying between them. CDR3 coding DNA: TGTGCCAGCAGCATGGGAGGCTTTGGAAACACCATATATTTT. This sequence encodes CASSMGGFGNTIYF.

This clonotype was counted a few times. V usage is TRBV12-3 or TRBV12-4 and J usage is TRBJ2-7, with TRBD2 matching 13 bases. V dropped 7 bases and J dropped 2; count of bases not matched to a gene: 8. This CDR3 comprises 16 residues. The CDR3: CASTPGLAGIPYEQYF. The CDR3 region has the DNA TGTGCCAGCACGCCGGGACTAGCGGGGATACCCTACGAGCAGTACTTC.

Details on this clonotype: An end of the junction does not agree with germline; a read error may underlie this. The chain links TRBV28 to TRBJ1-6, with a weak D call TRBD1 (5 bases). Germline values: CDR1 MDHEN, CDR2 SYDVKM. This CDR3 has 20 residues. DNA for the CDR3: TGTGCCGGCAGTTTGATAGGAGCACAGGTTGCTAGCTCCTATAATTCACCCCTCCACTTT. It yields the protein CAGSLIGAQVASSYNSPLHF.

As regards this clonotype: This clone may be a read error of a much larger clone one base away. This chain connects TRBV5-1 to TRBJ2-1; 7 bases fit TRBD2. The CDR3 length is 16 residues. The germline V gene has CDR1 SGHRS and CDR2 YFSETQ. V dropped 0 bases and J dropped 5; count of bases not matched to a gene: 8. The CDR3 reads CASSLEGAGADNEQFF. The CDR3 bases are TGCGCCAGCAGCTTGGAAGGGGCGGGAGCCGACAATGAGCAGTTCTTC.

With regard to this clonotype: One base away lies a much larger clone, so this may be a sequencing read error. The chain recombines TRBV7-9 with TRBJ2-3; D remains ambiguous. The CDR3 consists of 15 residues. Germline-derived CDR1 and CDR2 are SEHNR and FQNEAQ (reference sequence). CDR3 protein: CAGSLGVESTDTQYF. In nucleotides, the CDR3 is TGTGCCGGCAGCTTAGGTGTGGAAAGCACAGATACGCAGTATTTT.